The TCR beta chain described here comes from a study of OX40 agonist ivuxolimab in advanced cancers. Background on the study: An anti-OX40 (CD134) antibody with agonistic activity, ivuxolimab, was administered to patients.

CDR3 length: 17 residues. Trimming cost V 4 bases and J 7 bases; bases outside gene matches: 16. In germline, CDR1 is SEHNR, CDR2 FQNEAQ (reference sequence). The data were produced by immunoSEQ multiplex PCR, yet TCRdb's version contains in-frame clones alone and is incomplete. The sample consists of around 82,000 clones, 70% to 90% of them appearing once. This specimen was CD4+ or CD8+ T cells sorted from blood, taken in a trial of the OX40 agonist ivuxolimab. This sequence was found in an adult with an advanced solid tumor such as melanoma, head and neck, liver or kidney cancer. The chain is built from TRBV7-9 and TRBJ2-1; 7 bases line up with TRBD2. CDR3: CASSYLLGGPVGNEQFF. CDR3 in DNA: TGTGCCAGCAGCTATCTGTTGGGAGGGCCGGTTGGGAATGAGCAGTTCTTC. The full variable domain, its missing parts supplied by reference TRBV7-9 and TRBJ2-1, is DTGVSQNPRHKITKRGQNVTFRCDPISEHNRLYWYRQTLGQGPEFLTYFQNEAQLEKSRLLSDRFSAERPKGSFSTLEIQRTEQGDSAMYLCASSYLLGGPVGNEQFFGPGTRLTVL.